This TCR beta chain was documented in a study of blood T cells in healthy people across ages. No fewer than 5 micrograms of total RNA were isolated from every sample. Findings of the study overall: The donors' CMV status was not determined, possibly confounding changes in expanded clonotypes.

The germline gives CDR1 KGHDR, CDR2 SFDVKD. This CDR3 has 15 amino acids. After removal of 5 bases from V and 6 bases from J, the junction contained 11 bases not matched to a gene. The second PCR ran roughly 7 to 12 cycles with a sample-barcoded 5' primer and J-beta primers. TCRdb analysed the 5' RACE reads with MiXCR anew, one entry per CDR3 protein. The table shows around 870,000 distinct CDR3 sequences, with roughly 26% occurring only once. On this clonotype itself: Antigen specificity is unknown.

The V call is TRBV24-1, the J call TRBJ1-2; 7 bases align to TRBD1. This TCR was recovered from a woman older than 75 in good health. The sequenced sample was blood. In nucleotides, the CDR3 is TGTGCCACCAGTGGTCCATCCGGGACAGAGGATGGCTACACCTTC. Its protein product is CATSGPSGTEDGYTF.